These 31 T cell receptor beta chains were sequenced from one sample in a study of cytomegalovirus exposure and HLA in healthy donors. The PCR used 60 Vbeta and 13 Jbeta primers. Libraries were prepared by immunoSEQ multiplex PCR; TCRdb keeps only in-frame clonotypes and omits some of them. This sample has some 150,000 clones, with around 72% found just once. The sequenced material came from PBMCs. The receptors stem from a man aged 45-60 years in good health and CMV-seropositive.

J is TRBJ2-5 and V is TRBV6-1, with D perhaps TRBD1 (6 bases). Matching the DNA end better, TRBJ2-7 makes the J call doubtful. The CDR3 spans 13 residues. Per germline, CDR1 MNHNS and CDR2 SASEGT. The CDR3 reads CASSTQGFGEQYF. The CDR3, as DNA: TGTGCCAGCAGTACACAGGGATTCGGCGAGCAGTACTTC.

The chain has TRBV7-6 and TRBJ2-3, with 9 bases identical to TRBD2. This CDR3 comprises 15 residues. Germline CDR1 is SGHVS and CDR2 is FNYEAQ. Trimming removed 3 bases from V and 0 bases from J; junction bases left unmatched: 1. CDR3 sequence: CASSLGLASTDTQYF. The DNA for the CDR3 is TGTGCCAGCAGCTTGGGACTAGCTAGCACAGATACGCAGTATTTT.

This clone showed up just once. This chain joins TRBV19 and TRBJ2-2, with D possibly being TRBD2 (5 bases). The CDR3 is 14 amino acids. Trimming removed 1 base at V and 4 bases at J, with 7 bases between. Germline CDR1 LNHDA, CDR2 SQIVND (reference sequence). The CDR3 here is CASSIGRATGELFF. In nucleotides, the CDR3 is TGTGCCAGTAGTATAGGGCGGGCCACCGGGGAGCTGTTTTTT.

The chain combines TRBV6-1 with TRBJ1-6, with 8 bases identical to TRBD1. This CDR3 is 14 amino acids long. With V trimmed by 3 bases and J by 9 bases, 4 bases remained unmatched. Germline loops: CDR1 MNHNS, CDR2 SASEGT. The CDR3 loop reads CASSEDRDFSPLHF. The CDR3 nucleotides are TGTGCCAGCAGTGAGGACAGGGATTTTTCACCCCTCCACTTT.

Regarding this clone: Other DNA variants within this sample encode the same CDR3. The V gene is TRBV7-9, the J gene TRBJ2-3; 11 positions agree with TRBD2. Looked up from germline, CDR1 is SEHNR and CDR2 is FQNEAQ (reference sequence). Trimming at V came to 8 bases and at J to 0 bases, leaving 1 base not matched to a gene. The CDR3 is 14 amino acids. The CDR3 nucleotides read TGTGCCAGCTTAGCGGGAGGGAGCACAGATACGCAGTATTTT. This sequence encodes CASLAGGSTDTQYF.

This clone ranks as medium-sized. The V and J genes are TRBV5-8 and TRBJ1-2; 10 nucleotides match TRBD1. Germline CDR1 SGHTS, CDR2 YDEGEE. The length of the CDR3 is 14 residues. The trim removed 4 bases at V and 5 bases at J, leaving 5 bases unmatched. Here the CDR3 reads CASSPRTGGYGYTF. The CDR3 DNA follows: TGTGCCAGCAGCCCCAGGACAGGGGGTTATGGCTACACCTTC.

The chain is built from TRBV6-5 and TRBJ1-2, with 8 bases lining up with TRBD1. Looked up from germline, CDR1 is MNHEY and CDR2 is SVGAGI. The CDR3 length is 14 residues. V was pared by 10 bases and J by 1 base, with 8 bases of the junction left unmatched. The CDR3 coding sequence is TGTGCCACCAGAGAAGACAGGGGTAACTATGGCTACACCTTC. Translation: CATREDRGNYGYTF.

J is TRBJ1-5 and V is TRBV6-5; tentative D call: TRBD1 (6 bases). The CDR3 covers 14 residues. Germline V gives CDR1 MNHEY, CDR2 SVGAGI. V lost 7 bases and J 1 base, leaving 11 bases between the germline ends. CDR3 sequence (DNA): TGTGCCAGCACGAAGACAGGAAGCAATCAGCCCCAGCATTTT. Protein product: CASTKTGSNQPQHF.

This chain uses TRBV11-2 with TRBJ1-1; D ambiguous. The CDR3 totals 12 residues. CDR1 is SGHAT, CDR2 FQNNGV, per germline. With 2 bases removed from V and 8 bases from J, the gap between germline ends came to 9 bases. CDR3 amino acids: CASSLYRTEAFF. The CDR3 nucleotides are TGTGCCAGCAGCTTATACCGAACAGAAGCTTTCTTT.

The chain links TRBV7-6 to TRBJ1-1; a possible D gene is TRBD1 (5 bases). The CDR3 is made up of 14 amino acids. Germline CDR1 SGHVS, CDR2 FNYEAQ. V was clipped by 2 bases and J by 3 bases, with 10 bases between them. CDR3 residues: CASSLMGGDTEAFF. Written as DNA, the CDR3 is TGTGCCAGCAGCTTAATGGGGGGAGACACTGAAGCTTTCTTT. The variable domain in full, completed from reference TRBV7-6 and TRBJ1-1, reads GAGVSQSPRYKVTKRGQDVALRCDPISGHVSLYWYRQALGQGPEFLTYFNYEAQQDKSGLPNDRFSAERPEGSISTLTIQRTEQRDSAMYRCASSLMGGDTEAFFGQGTRLTVV.

This clone has only a few counts. This chain connects TRBV7-9 to TRBJ2-6; 7 bases are shared with TRBD2. The V segment lost 5 bases and the J segment 0 bases; nucleotides outside the gene matches: 10. The CDR3 is 18 residues long. Per germline, CDR1 SEHNR and CDR2 FQNEAQ (reference sequence). The CDR3 DNA reads as TGTGCCAGCAGCCCGTTGGGGGGGGGAAGCTCTGGGGCCAACGTCCTGACTTTC. Translated: CASSPLGGGSSGANVLTF.

This CDR3 reads CASSNNDRNSPLHF. CDR3 nucleotides: TGTGCCAGTAGCAACAATGACAGAAATTCACCCCTCCACTTT. The V gene is TRBV19, the J gene TRBJ1-6; tentative D call: TRBD1 (5 bases). Germline assignment: CDR1 LNHDA and CDR2 SQIVND (reference sequence). Trimming took off 6 bases at V and 7 bases at J, with 13 bases between the two ends. This CDR3 contains 14 residues.

This clone has only a few counts. The chain is built from TRBV5-1 and TRBJ1-5; maybe TRBD1 (6 bases). Trimming cost V 1 base and J 0 bases, with 8 bases left between them. The length of the CDR3 is 15 residues. Germline V gives CDR1 SGHRS, CDR2 YFSETQ. The CDR3 DNA reads TGCGCCAGCAGCTTGACAGGGAATAGCAATCAGCCCCAGCATTTT. It is translated as CASSLTGNSNQPQHF.

This chain links TRBV27 with TRBJ2-3, with TRBD1 matching 7 bases. This CDR3 is 15 amino acids long. With 6 bases clipped from V and 1 base from J, the junction kept 7 bases outside the gene matches. From germline, CDR1 is MNHEY and CDR2 SMNVEV (reference sequence). CDR3 nucleotide sequence: TGTGCCAGCAGAAGACGAGGGGGCGGCACAGATACGCAGTATTTT. Its protein product is CASRRRGGGTDTQYF.

J is TRBJ1-2 and V is TRBV10-3; D is undetermined. The CDR3 totals 15 residues. Per germline, CDR1 ENHRY and CDR2 SYGVKD. V gave up 0 bases and J gave up 4 bases, with 12 bases separating them. CDR3 loop: CAISESRAQFYGYTF. The CDR3 DNA sequence: TGTGCCATCAGTGAGTCGAGGGCGCAGTTCTATGGCTACACCTTC.

This rearrangement joins TRBV7-2 to TRBJ1-3; possible D gene TRBD1, 6 bases. The CDR3 covers 16 residues. The V end was cut by 6 bases, the J end by 0 bases, with 15 bases between. CDR1 is SGHTA and CDR2 is FQGNSA in the germline V gene. The CDR3 DNA is TGTGCCAGCAGTCCGTCGGGGGGACACTCTGGAAACACCATATATTTT. Translated: CASSPSGGHSGNTIYF.

V is TRBV5-1 and J is TRBJ2-5; TRBD2 aligns across 10 bases. CDR1 and CDR2 from the germline V gene are SGHRS and YFSETQ. With V trimmed by 4 bases and J by 2 bases, 5 bases remained unmatched. The CDR3 length is 15 residues. CDR3 bases: TGCGCCAGCAGCCCAGGACTAGCGGCTCAAGAGACCCAGTACTTC. It encodes CASSPGLAAQETQYF.

The chain employs TRBV11-2 and TRBJ2-2; TRBD1 matches at 7 bases. The V and J ends lost 6 bases and 3 bases, in that order; junction bases with no gene match: 4. Germline CDR1 reads SGHAT; CDR2 reads FQNNGV. The CDR3 is 14 amino acids. CDR3 bases: TGTGCCAGCAGTCGGGACAGCCACACCGGGGAGCTGTTTTTT. It specifies CASSRDSHTGELFF. Combining the CDR3 with reference TRBV11-2 and TRBJ2-2 gives the whole variable domain EAGVAQSPRYKIIEKRQSVAFWCNPISGHATLYWYQQILGQGPKLLIQFQNNGVVDDSQLPKDRFSAERLKGVDSTLKIQPAKLEDSAVYLCASSRDSHTGELFFGEGSRLTVL.

The V gene is TRBV19, the J gene TRBJ1-2; 10 nucleotides line up with TRBD1. V was clipped by 4 bases and J by 4 bases; unmatched bases: 9. Per germline, CDR1 LNHDA and CDR2 SQIVND (reference sequence). The CDR3 loop spans 16 amino acids. CDR3 DNA: TGTGCCAGTAGTACCACTGGGGGACAGGGGATCTATGGCTACACCTTC. This gives the protein CASSTTGGQGIYGYTF.

V gene TRBV18 combines with J gene TRBJ1-2, with 9 bases aligning to TRBD1. This CDR3 is built from 12 residues. V was pared by 3 bases and J by 7 bases, with 0 bases of the junction left unmatched. Germline V gives CDR1 KGHSH, CDR2 LQKENI. The CDR3 DNA is TGTGCCAGCTCACCGGACAGGGGTGGCTACACCTTC. It yields the protein CASSPDRGGYTF.

The chain combines TRBV11-3 with TRBJ2-5; D might be TRBD2 (6 bases). The CDR3 covers 16 residues. CDR1 and CDR2 (germline): SGHNT, YENEEA. Trimming left V 4 bases short and J 6 bases short, with 21 bases between. This chain's CDR3 is CASSWGLGEGGKTQYF. The CDR3 DNA is TGTGCCAGCAGCTGGGGACTCGGGGAAGGCGGCAAGACCCAGTACTTC.

This chain uses TRBV4-1 with TRBJ2-3; D unclear. The CDR3 contains 14 residues. V shed 7 bases and J shed 4 bases, with 15 bases lying between them. Germline loops: CDR1 MGHRA, CDR2 YSYEKL. This CDR3 is CASTTPGASDTQYF. The CDR3 bases are TGCGCCAGCACCACACCGGGTGCCTCAGATACGCAGTATTTT.

The gene calls are TRBV29-1 and TRBJ1-4; the D gene is possibly TRBD1 (6 bases). Germline CDR1 and CDR2: SQVTM and ANQGSEA. Trimming took off 5 bases at V and 2 bases at J, with 9 bases between the two ends. The length of the CDR3 is 13 residues. In DNA, the CDR3 is TGCAGCGTTCAACAGGGTACTAATGAAAAACTGTTTTTT. Translated: CSVQQGTNEKLFF. The whole variable domain, remainder taken from reference TRBV29-1 and TRBJ1-4, is SAVISQKPSRDICQRGTSLTIQCQVDSQVTMMFWYRQQPGQSLTLIATANQGSEATYESGFVIDKFPISRPNLTFSTLTVSNMSPEDSSIYLCSVQQGTNEKLFFGSGTQLSVL.

The chain is built from TRBV7-6 and TRBJ2-7; TRBD2 agrees at 15 bases. The CDR3 has 16 residues. The junction had 2 bases not matched to a gene; V was cut back by 1 base and J by 4 bases. Germline V gene lookup returns CDR1 SGHVS and CDR2 FNYEAQ. The CDR3 nucleotides read TGTGCCAGCAGCTTAGACGGGACTAGCGGGAGGTACGAGCAGTACTTC. The encoded protein is CASSLDGTSGRYEQYF.

This clone was seen only once. The chain recombines TRBV13 with TRBJ2-2, with TRBD2 identical over 9 bases. With 5 bases clipped from V and 6 bases from J, the junction kept 10 bases outside the gene matches. The germline V gene has CDR1 PRHDT and CDR2 FYEKMQ (reference sequence). CDR3 length: 16 residues. CDR3 in amino acids: CASSPRLAGIAGELFF. The CDR3 nucleotides read TGTGCCAGCAGCCCAAGGCTAGCGGGAATCGCCGGGGAGCTGTTTTTT.

The chain carries TRBV2 and TRBJ1-1; no firm D call. The CDR3 is 15 amino acids. V was pared by 8 bases and J by 3 bases, with 19 bases between. Germline V CDR1 and CDR2: SNHLY, FYNNEI. CDR3 nucleotide sequence: TGTGCCAGCTCGGGATTGGATTCAATGGACACTGAAGCTTTCTTT. This encodes CASSGLDSMDTEAFF.

J is TRBJ1-4 and V is TRBV9, with a tentative D call TRBD1 (5 bases). The germline V and J ends were trimmed by 3 bases and 0 bases, with 6 bases remaining between them. Germline CDR1 reads SGDLS; CDR2 reads YYNGEE. The CDR3 runs 14 residues. CDR3 loop: CASSATATNEKLFF. The CDR3 DNA reads TGTGCCAGCAGCGCGACAGCAACTAATGAAAAACTGTTTTTT.

This chain uses TRBV7-2 with TRBJ2-7; 14 bases match TRBD2. The CDR3 loop spans 14 amino acids. Germline values: CDR1 SGHTA, CDR2 FQGNSA. J was trimmed by 9 bases and V by 4 bases; bases with no gene match: 5. The CDR3 DNA follows: TGTGCCAGCAGCTCGGGACTAGCGGGAGCGGGGCAGTACTTC. Its protein product is CASSSGLAGAGQYF.

Notes on this clone: The junction differs from germline at one of its ends, possibly a read error. The V gene is TRBV2, the J gene TRBJ2-7; 9 nucleotides align to TRBD2. Per the germline V gene, CDR1 is SNHLY and CDR2 is FYNNEI. This CDR3 has 14 residues. CDR3 sequence reads: CASTKGLASFEQYF. CDR3 coding DNA: TGTGCCAGCACCAAGGGACTAGCCTCCTTCGAGCAGTACTTC.

V is TRBV6-5 and J is TRBJ1-2; 8 bases map to TRBD1. Germline CDR1 reads MNHEY; CDR2 reads SVGAGI. V lost 6 bases, J lost 14 bases, and 17 bases stayed unmatched. CDR3 length equals 14 residues. Written as DNA, the CDR3 is TGTGCCAGCAGCCATAAAAGCCACAGGGGGACCCCGACCTTC. It translates to CASSHKSHRGTPTF.

J is TRBJ2-7 and V is TRBV5-6; D may be TRBD2 (6 bases). Germline-derived CDR1 and CDR2 are SGHDT and YYEEEE. V was clipped by 1 base and J by 5 bases, with 10 bases between them. There are 13 residues in the CDR3. The CDR3 here is CASSLRGSDEQYF. CDR3 bases: TGTGCCAGCAGCTTGCGGGGGTCTGACGAGCAGTACTTC.